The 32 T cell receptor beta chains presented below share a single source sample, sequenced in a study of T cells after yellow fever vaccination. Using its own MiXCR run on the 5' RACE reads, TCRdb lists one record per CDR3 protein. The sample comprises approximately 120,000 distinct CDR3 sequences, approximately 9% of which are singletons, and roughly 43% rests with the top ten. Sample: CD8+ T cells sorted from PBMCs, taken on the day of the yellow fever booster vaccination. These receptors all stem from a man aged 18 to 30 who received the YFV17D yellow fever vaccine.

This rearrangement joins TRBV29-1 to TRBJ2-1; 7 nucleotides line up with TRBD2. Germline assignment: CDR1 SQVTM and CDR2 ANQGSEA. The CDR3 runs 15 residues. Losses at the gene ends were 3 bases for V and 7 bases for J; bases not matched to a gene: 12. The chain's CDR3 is CSVESGRDYPNEQFF. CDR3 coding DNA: TGCAGCGTTGAGTCGGGGCGGGACTATCCGAATGAGCAGTTCTTC.

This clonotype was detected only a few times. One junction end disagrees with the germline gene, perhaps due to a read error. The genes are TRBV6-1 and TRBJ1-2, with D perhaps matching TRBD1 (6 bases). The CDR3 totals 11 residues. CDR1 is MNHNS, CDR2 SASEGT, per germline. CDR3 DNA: TGTGCCAGCAGTACCTGGACAGTTGTCGCCTTC. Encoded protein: CASSTWTVVAF.

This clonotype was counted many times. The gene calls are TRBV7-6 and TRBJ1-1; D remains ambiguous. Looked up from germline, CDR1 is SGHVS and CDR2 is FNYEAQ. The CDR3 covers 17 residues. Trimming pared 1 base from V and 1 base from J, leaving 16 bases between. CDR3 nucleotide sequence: TGTGCCAGCAGCTTAGGGGGTTCCCGGACCAGGAACACTGAAGCTTTCTTT. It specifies CASSLGGSRTRNTEAFF.

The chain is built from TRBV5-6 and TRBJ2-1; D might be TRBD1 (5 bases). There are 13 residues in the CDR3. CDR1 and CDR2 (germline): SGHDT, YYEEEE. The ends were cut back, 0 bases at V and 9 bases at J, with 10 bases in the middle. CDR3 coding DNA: TGTGCCAGCAGCTTGGTTCCAGGGATTGAGCAGTTCTTC. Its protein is CASSLVPGIEQFF. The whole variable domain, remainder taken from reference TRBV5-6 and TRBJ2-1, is DAGVTQSPTHLIKTRGQQVTLRCSPKSGHDTVSWYQQALGQGPQFIFQYYEEEERQRGNFPDRFSGHQFPNYSSELNVNALLLGDSALYLCASSLVPGIEQFFGPGTRLTVL.

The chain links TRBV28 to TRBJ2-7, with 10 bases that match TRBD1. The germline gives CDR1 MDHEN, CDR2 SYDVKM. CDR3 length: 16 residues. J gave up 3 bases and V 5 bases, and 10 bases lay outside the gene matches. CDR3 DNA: TGTGCCAGCAGTCAGATGGGACAGGGGATGCGCTACGAGCAGTACTTC. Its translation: CASSQMGQGMRYEQYF.

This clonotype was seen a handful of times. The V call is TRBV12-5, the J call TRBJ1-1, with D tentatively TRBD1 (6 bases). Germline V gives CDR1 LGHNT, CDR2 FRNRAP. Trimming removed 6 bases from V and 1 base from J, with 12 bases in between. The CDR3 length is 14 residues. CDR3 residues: CASGATGRNTEAFF. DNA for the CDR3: TGTGCTAGTGGCGCGACAGGACGGAACACTGAAGCTTTCTTT.

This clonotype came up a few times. DNA for the CDR3: TGCAGTGCCACCTCACCGGGACAGGGTACTCGAGACATTCAGTACTTC. Protein product: CSATSPGQGTRDIQYF. The chain employs TRBV20-1 and TRBJ2-4; 9 positions match TRBD1. Unmatched junction bases numbered 17, after V lost 6 bases and J lost 8 bases. Looked up from germline, CDR1 is DFQATT and CDR2 is SNEGSKA (reference sequence). The CDR3 has 16 residues.

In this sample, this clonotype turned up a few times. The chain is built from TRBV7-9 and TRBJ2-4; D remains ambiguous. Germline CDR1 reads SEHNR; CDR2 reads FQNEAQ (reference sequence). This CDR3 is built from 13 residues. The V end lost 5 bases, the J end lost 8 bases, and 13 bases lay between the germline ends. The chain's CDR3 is CASSHGPGDIQYF. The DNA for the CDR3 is TGTGCCAGCAGCCATGGGCCTGGGGACATTCAGTACTTC.

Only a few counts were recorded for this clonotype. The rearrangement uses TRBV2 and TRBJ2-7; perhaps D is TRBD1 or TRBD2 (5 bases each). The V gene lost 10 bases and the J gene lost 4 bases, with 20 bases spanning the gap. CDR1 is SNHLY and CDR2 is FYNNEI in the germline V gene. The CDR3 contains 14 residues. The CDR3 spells CATSGSRDLYEQYF. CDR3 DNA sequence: TGTGCCACCTCTGGATCCCGGGACCTTTACGAGCAGTACTTC.

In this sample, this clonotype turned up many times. The CDR3 bases are TGTGCCAGCAGCGTAGGGTCCCCCTCCTACGAGCAGTACTTC. This gives the protein CASSVGSPSYEQYF. The chain combines TRBV9 with TRBJ2-7; D gene unclear. The V and J ends lost 0 bases and 0 bases respectively, with 7 bases between them. The CDR3 spans 14 residues. Germline V CDR1 and CDR2: SGDLS, YYNGEE.

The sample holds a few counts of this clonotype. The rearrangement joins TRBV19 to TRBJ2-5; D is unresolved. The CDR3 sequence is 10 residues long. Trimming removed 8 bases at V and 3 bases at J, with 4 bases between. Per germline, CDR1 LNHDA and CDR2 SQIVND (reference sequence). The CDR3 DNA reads TGTGCCAGTCGGAAAGAGACCCAGTACTTC. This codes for CASRKETQYF. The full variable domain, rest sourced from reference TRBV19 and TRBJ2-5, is DGGITQSPKYLFRKEGQNVTLSCEQNLNHDAMYWYRQDPGQGLRLIYYSQIVNDFQKGDIAEGYSVSREKKESFPLTVTSAQKNPTAFYLCASRKETQYFGPGTRLLVL.

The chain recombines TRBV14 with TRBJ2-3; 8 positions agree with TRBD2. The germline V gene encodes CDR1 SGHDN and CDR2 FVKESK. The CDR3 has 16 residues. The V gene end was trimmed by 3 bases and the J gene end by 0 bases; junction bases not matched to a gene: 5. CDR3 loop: CASSHRIAGSTDTQYF. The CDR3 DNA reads TGTGCCAGCAGCCACCGTATAGCGGGAAGCACAGATACGCAGTATTTT.

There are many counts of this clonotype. Here the CDR3 DNA reads TGCGCCAGCAGCCATCCGGGACAGGGAAAGTACGAGCAGTACTTC. It is translated as CASSHPGQGKYEQYF. The genes are TRBV4-1 and TRBJ2-7; TRBD1 agrees at 9 bases. The CDR3 spans 15 residues. Germline CDR1 is MGHRA and CDR2 is YSYEKL. V lost 3 bases and J lost 4; bases outside the gene matches: 7.

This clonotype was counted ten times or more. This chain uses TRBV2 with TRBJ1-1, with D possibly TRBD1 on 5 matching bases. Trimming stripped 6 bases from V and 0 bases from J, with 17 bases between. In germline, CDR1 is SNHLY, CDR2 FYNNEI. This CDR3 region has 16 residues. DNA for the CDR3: TGTGCCAGCAGCCGCAGGGAGATTAAAATGAACACTGAAGCTTTCTTT. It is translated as CASSRREIKMNTEAFF.

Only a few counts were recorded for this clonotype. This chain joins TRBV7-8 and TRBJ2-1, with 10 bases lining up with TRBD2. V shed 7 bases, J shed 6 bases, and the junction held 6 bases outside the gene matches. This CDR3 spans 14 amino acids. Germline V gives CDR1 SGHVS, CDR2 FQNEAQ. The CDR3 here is CASTRTSGFNEQFF. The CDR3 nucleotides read TGTGCCAGCACACGGACTAGCGGATTCAATGAGCAGTTCTTC.

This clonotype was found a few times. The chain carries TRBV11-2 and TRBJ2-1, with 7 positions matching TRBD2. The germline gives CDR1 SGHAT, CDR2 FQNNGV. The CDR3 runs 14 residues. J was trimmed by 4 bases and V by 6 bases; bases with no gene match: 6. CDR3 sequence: CASRKSGDYNEQFF. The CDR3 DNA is TGTGCCAGCAGGAAGAGCGGGGATTACAATGAGCAGTTCTTC.

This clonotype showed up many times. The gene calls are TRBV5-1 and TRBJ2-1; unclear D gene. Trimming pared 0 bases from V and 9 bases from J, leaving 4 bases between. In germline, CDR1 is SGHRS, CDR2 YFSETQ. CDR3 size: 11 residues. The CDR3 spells CASSLAVEQFF. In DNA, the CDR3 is TGCGCCAGCAGCTTGGCCGTTGAGCAGTTCTTC.

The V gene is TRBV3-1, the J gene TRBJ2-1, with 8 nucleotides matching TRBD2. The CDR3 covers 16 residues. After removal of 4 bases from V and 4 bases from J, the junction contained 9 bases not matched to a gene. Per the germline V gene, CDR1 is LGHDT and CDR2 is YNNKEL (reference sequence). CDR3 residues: CASSPTGRGAYNEQFF. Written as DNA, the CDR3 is TGTGCCAGCAGCCCCACCGGGCGGGGGGCGTACAATGAGCAGTTCTTC.

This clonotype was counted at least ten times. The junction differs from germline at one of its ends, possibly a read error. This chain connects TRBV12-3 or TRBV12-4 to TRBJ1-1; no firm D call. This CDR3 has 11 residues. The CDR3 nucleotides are TGTGCCAGCAGTTTTAGCACTGAAGCCTTCTTT. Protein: CASSFSTEAFF.

CDR3: CASSQERGLGTEAFF. DNA of the CDR3: TGCGCCAGCAGCCAAGAAAGGGGACTTGGCACTGAAGCTTTCTTT. V gene TRBV4-3 combines with J gene TRBJ1-1; D might be TRBD1 (5 bases). CDR1 LGHNA and CDR2 YSLEER come from the germline V gene. Trimming shortened V by 0 bases and J by 4 bases, and 12 bases separated the two germline ends. The CDR3 extends over 15 amino acids.

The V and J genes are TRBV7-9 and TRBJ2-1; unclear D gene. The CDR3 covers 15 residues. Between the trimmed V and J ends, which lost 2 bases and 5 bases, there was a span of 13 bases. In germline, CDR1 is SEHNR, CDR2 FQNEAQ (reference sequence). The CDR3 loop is CASSLMAATDNEQFF. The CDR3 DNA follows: TGTGCCAGCAGCTTAATGGCAGCCACTGACAATGAGCAGTTCTTC.

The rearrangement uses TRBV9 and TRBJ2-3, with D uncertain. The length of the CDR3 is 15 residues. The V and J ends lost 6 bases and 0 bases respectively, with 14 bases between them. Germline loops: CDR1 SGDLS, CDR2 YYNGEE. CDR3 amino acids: CASTRGVRSTDTQYF. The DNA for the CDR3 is TGTGCCAGCACCCGTGGGGTAAGGAGCACAGATACGCAGTATTTT.

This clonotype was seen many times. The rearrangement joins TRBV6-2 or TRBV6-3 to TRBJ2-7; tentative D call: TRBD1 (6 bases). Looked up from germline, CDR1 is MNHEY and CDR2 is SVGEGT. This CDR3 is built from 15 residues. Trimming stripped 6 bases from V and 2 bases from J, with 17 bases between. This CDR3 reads CASRPGTLGAYEQYF. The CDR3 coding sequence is TGTGCCAGCAGGCCCGGGACATTGGGGGCCTACGAGCAGTACTTC.

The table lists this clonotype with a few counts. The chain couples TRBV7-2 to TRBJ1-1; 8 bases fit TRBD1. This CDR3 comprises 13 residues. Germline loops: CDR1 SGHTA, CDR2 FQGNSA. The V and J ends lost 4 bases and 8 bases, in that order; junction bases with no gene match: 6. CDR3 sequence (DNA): TGTGCCAGCAGCTCGTGGGACAGGCCCGAAGCTTTCTTT. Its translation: CASSSWDRPEAFF.

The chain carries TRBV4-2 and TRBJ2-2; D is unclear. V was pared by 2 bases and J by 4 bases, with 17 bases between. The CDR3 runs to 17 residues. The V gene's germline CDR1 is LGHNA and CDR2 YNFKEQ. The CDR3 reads CASSQSFRAEGTGELFF. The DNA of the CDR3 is TGTGCCAGCAGCCAATCGTTTCGCGCCGAAGGCACCGGGGAGCTGTTTTTT.

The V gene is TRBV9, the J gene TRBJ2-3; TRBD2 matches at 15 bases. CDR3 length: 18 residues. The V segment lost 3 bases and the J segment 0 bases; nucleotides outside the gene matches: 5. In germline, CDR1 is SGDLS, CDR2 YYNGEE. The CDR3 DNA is TGTGCCAGCAGCGATGGACTAGCGGGGGGGCCTAGCACAGATACGCAGTATTTT. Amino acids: CASSDGLAGGPSTDTQYF. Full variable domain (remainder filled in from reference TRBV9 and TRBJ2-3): DSGVTQTPKHLITATGQRVTLRCSPRSGDLSVYWYQQSLDQGLQFLIQYYNGEERAKGNILERFSAQQFPDLHSELNLSSLELGDSALYFCASSDGLAGGPSTDTQYFGPGTRLTVL.

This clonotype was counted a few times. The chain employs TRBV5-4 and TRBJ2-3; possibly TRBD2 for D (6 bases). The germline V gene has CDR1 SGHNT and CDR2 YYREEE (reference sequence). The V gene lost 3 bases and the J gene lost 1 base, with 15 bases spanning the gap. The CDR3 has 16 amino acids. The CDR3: CASSSVGGVGTDTQYF. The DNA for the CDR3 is TGTGCCAGCAGCTCTGTGGGCGGGGTGGGCACAGATACGCAGTATTTT.

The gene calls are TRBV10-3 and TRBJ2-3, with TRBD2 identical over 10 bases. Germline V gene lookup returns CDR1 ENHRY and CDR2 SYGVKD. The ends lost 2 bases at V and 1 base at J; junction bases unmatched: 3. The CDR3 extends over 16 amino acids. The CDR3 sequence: CAISEPLAGGTDTQYF. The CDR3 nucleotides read TGTGCCATCAGTGAGCCCCTAGCGGGGGGCACAGATACGCAGTATTTT.

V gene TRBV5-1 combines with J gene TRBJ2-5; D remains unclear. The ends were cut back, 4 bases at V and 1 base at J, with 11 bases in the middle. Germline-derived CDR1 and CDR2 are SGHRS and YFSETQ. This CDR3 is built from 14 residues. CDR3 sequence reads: CASSLPVIQETQYF. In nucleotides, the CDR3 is TGCGCCAGCAGCCTCCCAGTGATCCAAGAGACCCAGTACTTC.

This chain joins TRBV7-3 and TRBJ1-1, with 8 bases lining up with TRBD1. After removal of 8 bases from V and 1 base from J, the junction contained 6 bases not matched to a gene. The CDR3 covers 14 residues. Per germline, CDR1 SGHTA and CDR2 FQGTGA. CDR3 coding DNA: TGTGCCAGCTTCCCCCAGGGGGCGAACACTGAAGCTTTCTTT. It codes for CASFPQGANTEAFF.

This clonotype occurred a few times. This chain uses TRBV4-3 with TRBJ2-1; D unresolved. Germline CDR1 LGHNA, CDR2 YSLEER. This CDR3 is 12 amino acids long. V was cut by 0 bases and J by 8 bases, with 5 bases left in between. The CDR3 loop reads CASSQDTYEQFF. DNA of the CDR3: TGCGCCAGCAGCCAAGATACCTATGAGCAGTTCTTC.

CDR3 loop: CASSQVPGGRETQYF. Here the CDR3 DNA reads TGCGCCAGCAGCCAAGTCCCGGGGGGGAGAGAGACCCAGTACTTC. The chain couples TRBV4-1 to TRBJ2-5, with TRBD2 matching over 8 bases. Germline V gene data show CDR1 as MGHRA and CDR2 as YSYEKL. The V and J ends lost 1 base and 4 bases, in that order; junction bases with no gene match: 5. CDR3 length: 15 amino acids.